These 31 T cell receptor beta chains were sequenced from one sample in a study of technical replicates of blood from several donors. TCRdb's copy holds only in-frame clones and misses some; the assay was immunoSEQ multiplex PCR. This table holds some 14,000 clones, just under 85% found once. The sample comprised PBMCs. Receptors were obtained from a human donor in good health.

The chain is built from TRBV18 and TRBJ1-4, with 7 bases aligning to TRBD1. With 1 base clipped from V and 12 bases from J, the junction kept 8 bases outside the gene matches. CDR3 length equals 14 residues. The germline CDR1 and CDR2 sequences are KGHSH and LQKENI. The CDR3 protein is CASSPLTGAEELFF. The CDR3 bases are TGTGCCAGCTCACCACTCACAGGGGCGGAAGAACTGTTTTTT.

In its sample, this clone was seen a few times. The genes are TRBV30 and TRBJ1-5; TRBD1 matches at 11 bases. V lost 2 bases and J lost 6; bases outside the gene matches: 12. CDR1 GTSNPN and CDR2 SVGIG come from the germline V gene (reference sequence). The length of the CDR3 is 17 residues. CDR3 DNA sequence: TGTGCCTGGAGTAGATCCGGGACAGGGGGTTCGGGTCAGCCCCAGCATTTT. Translated: CAWSRSGTGGSGQPQHF.

V and J are TRBV5-1 and TRBJ2-3, with D maybe TRBD1 (6 bases). The CDR3 extends over 16 amino acids. Trimming took off 0 bases at V and 0 bases at J, with 11 bases between the two ends. Germline V lookup: CDR1 SGHRS, CDR2 YFSETQ. The CDR3: CASSLAPGASTDTQYF. The CDR3 nucleotides read TGCGCCAGCAGCTTGGCCCCAGGGGCTAGCACAGATACGCAGTATTTT.

The V call is TRBV2, the J call TRBJ2-3, with TRBD1 matching 8 bases. The germline CDR1 and CDR2 sequences are SNHLY and FYNNEI. This CDR3 region has 13 residues. The V segment lost 9 bases and the J segment 2 bases; nucleotides outside the gene matches: 4. This CDR3 is CARTGVNTDTQYF. CDR3 in DNA: TGTGCCAGGACAGGGGTCAACACAGATACGCAGTATTTT.

CDR3 in amino acids: CASSTGQGYEQYF. Here the CDR3 DNA reads TGTGCCAGCAGCACGGGACAGGGGTACGAGCAGTACTTC. The genes are TRBV7-9 and TRBJ2-7, with TRBD1 matching over 10 bases. This CDR3 is 13 amino acids long. The junction had 2 bases not matched to a gene; V was cut back by 5 bases and J by 4 bases. Germline CDR1 reads SEHNR; CDR2 reads FQNEAQ (reference sequence).

This clone was counted only a few times. V gene TRBV2 combines with J gene TRBJ2-7, with 8 bases lining up with TRBD1. There are 14 residues in the CDR3. V dropped 6 bases and J dropped 1; count of bases not matched to a gene: 5. CDR1 and CDR2 from the germline V gene are SNHLY and FYNNEI. The CDR3 sequence: CASRGGQVSYEQYF. The DNA for the CDR3 is TGTGCCAGCAGGGGGGGACAGGTGTCCTACGAGCAGTACTTC.

V gene TRBV27 combines with J gene TRBJ2-3; 9 nucleotides match TRBD2. Germline V CDR1 and CDR2: MNHEY, SMNVEV (reference sequence). This CDR3 is built from 16 residues. V lost 5 bases to trimming and J lost 4 bases; unmatched junction nucleotides: 10. The CDR3 reads CASSPYSGRGPDTQYF. In nucleotides, the CDR3 is TGTGCCAGCAGTCCCTATAGCGGGAGAGGCCCAGATACGCAGTATTTT.

The gene calls are TRBV6-6 and TRBJ1-5, with D hard to call. This CDR3 spans 15 amino acids. With 5 bases removed from V and 0 bases from J, the gap between germline ends came to 11 bases. Germline values: CDR1 MNHNY, CDR2 SVGAGI (reference sequence). CDR3 residues: CASSPKHDSNQPQHF. CDR3 sequence (DNA): TGTGCCAGCAGTCCAAAACACGATAGCAATCAGCCCCAGCATTTT.

The chain recombines TRBV27 with TRBJ2-7; D may be TRBD1 (6 bases). The length of the CDR3 is 14 residues. The ends were cut back, 0 bases at V and 6 bases at J, with 12 bases in the middle. Germline V gives CDR1 MNHEY, CDR2 SMNVEV (reference sequence). The CDR3 sequence: CASSLSWTEGEQYF. The CDR3 bases are TGTGCCAGCAGTTTATCTTGGACAGAAGGCGAGCAGTACTTC.

V gene TRBV10-1 combines with J gene TRBJ2-7, with 10 bases identical to TRBD2. The V and J ends lost 2 bases and 3 bases, in that order; junction bases with no gene match: 7. This CDR3 has 16 residues. Germline V CDR1 and CDR2: WNHNN, SYGVQD (reference sequence). The CDR3 DNA follows: TGCGCCAGCAGTGAGGCTAGCGGGAGTGGCGGCTACGAGCAGTACTTC. It is translated as CASSEASGSGGYEQYF.

CDR3 nucleotide sequence: TGTGCCAGCTCACTACTCACGGGGGATATCCAAGAGACCCAGTACTTC. It yields the protein CASSLLTGDIQETQYF. This chain joins TRBV18 and TRBJ2-5, with D maybe TRBD2 (6 bases). The V and J ends lost 4 bases and 1 base respectively, with 16 bases between them. Germline loops: CDR1 KGHSH, CDR2 LQKENI. The CDR3 runs 16 residues.

The gene calls are TRBV6-5 and TRBJ1-5, with a possible D match to TRBD1 (5 bases). The CDR3 is 12 amino acids. Germline V gene data show CDR1 as MNHEY and CDR2 as SVGAGI. V shed 8 bases and J shed 2 bases, with 7 bases lying between them. The CDR3 loop reads CASGHGNQPQHF. The CDR3 nucleotides read TGTGCCAGCGGACACGGCAATCAGCCCCAGCATTTT.

This clone occurred a few times. The V gene is TRBV7-2, the J gene TRBJ1-5; 8 nucleotides agree with TRBD1. Unmatched junction bases numbered 11, after V lost 5 bases and J lost 8 bases. The CDR3 loop spans 15 amino acids. Germline CDR1 is SGHTA and CDR2 is FQGNSA. Here the CDR3 reads CASSQGTGALEPQHF. In DNA, the CDR3 is TGTGCCAGCAGCCAGGGGACAGGTGCCCTGGAGCCCCAGCATTTT.

The chain is built from TRBV5-5 and TRBJ2-7; no definite D call. This CDR3 region has 12 residues. The ends were cut back, 2 bases at V and 6 bases at J, with 9 bases in the middle. Germline loops: CDR1 SGHKS, CDR2 YYEKEE (reference sequence). CDR3 residues: CASSFSDGEQYF. The DNA for the CDR3 is TGTGCCAGCAGCTTCAGCGATGGCGAGCAGTACTTC.

V and J are TRBV19 and TRBJ2-1; 10 bases agree with TRBD2. The CDR3 consists of 13 residues. CDR1 LNHDA and CDR2 SQIVND come from the germline V gene (reference sequence). V dropped 9 bases and J dropped 4; count of bases not matched to a gene: 3. The CDR3 sequence is CASIAGGYNEQFF. DNA of the CDR3: TGTGCCAGCATAGCGGGAGGTTACAATGAGCAGTTCTTC. Together with reference TRBV19 and TRBJ2-1, the CDR3 gives the full variable domain: DGGITQSPKYLFRKEGQNVTLSCEQNLNHDAMYWYRQDPGQGLRLIYYSQIVNDFQKGDIAEGYSVSREKKESFPLTVTSAQKNPTAFYLCASIAGGYNEQFFGPGTRLTVL.

V usage is TRBV10-3 and J usage is TRBJ2-6, with TRBD1 identical over 7 bases. The CDR3 spans 16 residues. V lost 5 bases and J lost 1; bases outside the gene matches: 5. Germline V lookup: CDR1 ENHRY, CDR2 SYGVKD. The CDR3 region is CAISSTTGSGANVLTF. As DNA, the CDR3 is TGTGCCATCAGTTCGACGACAGGGTCTGGGGCCAACGTCCTGACTTTC.

The chain joins TRBV5-4 to TRBJ1-2, with D tentatively TRBD1 (5 bases). Germline assignment: CDR1 SGHNT and CDR2 YYREEE (reference sequence). V was clipped by 0 bases and J by 0 bases, with 15 bases between them. There are 17 residues in the CDR3. CDR3 coding DNA: TGTGCCAGCAGCTTGGACCGGGGGGTTGGTACTAACTATGGCTACACCTTC. This codes for CASSLDRGVGTNYGYTF. The variable domain in full, with the rest retrieved from reference TRBV5-4 and TRBJ1-2, is ETGVTQSPTHLIKTRGQQVTLRCSSQSGHNTVSWYQQALGQGPQFIFQYYREEENGRGNFPPRFSGLQFPNYSSELNVNALELDDSALYLCASSLDRGVGTNYGYTFGSGTRLTVV.

V and J are TRBV19 and TRBJ2-7; weak D call: TRBD2 (6 bases). The germline V gene has CDR1 LNHDA and CDR2 SQIVND (reference sequence). Trimming removed 7 bases at V and 0 bases at J, with 19 bases between. This CDR3 is 16 amino acids long. The CDR3 region is CASTVALGGGSYEQYF. The CDR3 DNA sequence: TGTGCCAGTACGGTCGCCCTGGGAGGTGGCTCCTACGAGCAGTACTTC.

This clone was seen a few times. The chain carries TRBV7-2 and TRBJ2-1, with 10 nucleotides matching TRBD2. Germline CDR1 is SGHTA and CDR2 is FQGNSA. Trimming removed 5 bases from V and 1 base from J; junction bases left unmatched: 8. This CDR3 region has 17 residues. CDR3 in amino acids: CASSAGTSGTSYNEQFF. For the CDR3, the DNA is TGTGCCAGCAGCGCCGGAACTAGCGGGACTTCCTACAATGAGCAGTTCTTC. Looking up the rest from reference TRBV7-2 and TRBJ2-1 gives the full variable domain: GAGVSQSPSNKVTEKGKDVELRCDPISGHTALYWYRQSLGQGLEFLIYFQGNSAPDKSGLPSDRFSAERTGGSVSTLTIQRTQQEDSAVYLCASSAGTSGTSYNEQFFGPGTRLTVL.

The J gene is TRBJ2-1, the V gene TRBV7-8; tentatively, D is TRBD2 (6 bases). The CDR3 has 14 amino acids. Trimming stripped 0 bases from V and 11 bases from J, with 14 bases between. Per the germline V gene, CDR1 is SGHVS and CDR2 is FQNEAQ. This chain's CDR3 is CASSLAGGEEKQFF. The CDR3 DNA reads as TGTGCCAGCAGCTTAGCGGGAGGAGAGGAGAAGCAGTTCTTC.

V is TRBV5-1 and J is TRBJ1-4; tentatively, D is TRBD1 (5 bases). This CDR3 has 15 residues. Germline lookup yields CDR1 SGHRS and CDR2 YFSETQ. The V and J ends lost 4 bases and 0 bases respectively, with 10 bases between them. The CDR3 sequence is CASSAGGATNEKLFF. As DNA, the CDR3 is TGCGCCAGCAGCGCGGGAGGGGCAACTAATGAAAAACTGTTTTTT.

This sequence joins TRBV10-1 and TRBJ1-5; 11 nucleotides agree with TRBD1. The CDR3 covers 15 residues. CDR1 and CDR2 from the germline V gene are WNHNN and SYGVQD (reference sequence). V dropped 10 bases and J dropped 3; count of bases not matched to a gene: 8. The CDR3 DNA reads TGCGCCAACGGACAGGGGGCGGTATTCAATCAGCCCCAGCATTTT. Encoded protein: CANGQGAVFNQPQHF.

The chain couples TRBV29-1 to TRBJ2-5; D uncertain. Germline V CDR1 and CDR2: SQVTM, ANQGSEA. CDR3 length equals 12 residues. The ends were cut back, 3 bases at V and 0 bases at J, with 5 bases in the middle. Here the CDR3 DNA reads TGCAGCGTTGAGAGGTACCAAGAGACCCAGTACTTC. The encoded protein is CSVERYQETQYF.

This clone was counted a few times. The chain couples TRBV4-2 to TRBJ1-1; 8 bases match TRBD1. This CDR3 has 14 amino acids. After removal of 0 bases from V and 10 bases from J, the junction contained 7 bases not matched to a gene. CDR1 and CDR2 from the germline V gene are LGHNA and YNFKEQ. CDR3: CASSQDQGAYRAFF. CDR3 coding DNA: TGTGCCAGCAGCCAAGACCAGGGGGCTTACCGAGCTTTCTTT.

J is TRBJ2-2 and V is TRBV7-9; the match to TRBD1 covers 7 bases. The CDR3 contains 14 residues. Germline CDR1 SEHNR, CDR2 FQNEAQ (reference sequence). The V and J ends lost 6 bases and 5 bases, in that order; junction bases with no gene match: 6. The CDR3 region is CASSADRETGELFF. In DNA, the CDR3 is TGTGCCAGCAGTGCCGACAGGGAAACCGGGGAGCTGTTTTTT.

The DNA for the CDR3 is TGCGCCAGCAGCCAAGATTCGGGATGGGAGGGCCTAGCGGGTGAGCAGTTCTTC. Residues: CASSQDSGWEGLAGEQFF. This chain links TRBV4-1 with TRBJ2-1; 8 positions agree with TRBD2. This CDR3 has 18 residues. V dropped 0 bases and J dropped 9; count of bases not matched to a gene: 16. Germline CDR1 MGHRA, CDR2 YSYEKL.

CDR3 DNA: TGTGCCAGCAGGTTCTTAAGGGGCGAGTTCGACGAGCAGTACTTC. It yields the protein CASRFLRGEFDEQYF. The chain joins TRBV28 to TRBJ2-7; D perhaps matches TRBD1 (5 bases). The CDR3 covers 15 residues. Trimming removed 6 bases from V and 5 bases from J, with 20 bases in between. Germline V lookup: CDR1 MDHEN, CDR2 SYDVKM.

CDR3 loop: CASTKAGGPMNEQFF. DNA of the CDR3: TGTGCCAGCACCAAAGCGGGAGGGCCTATGAATGAGCAGTTCTTC. The chain recombines TRBV2 with TRBJ2-1; 10 bases align to TRBD2. The CDR3 runs 15 residues. Losses at the gene ends were 7 bases for V and 7 bases for J; bases not matched to a gene: 10. The germline V gene has CDR1 SNHLY and CDR2 FYNNEI.

CDR3 in DNA: TGTGCCAGCAGAAGGGCCCTAGGAGGGTTGAACACTGAAGCTTTCTTT. Translating it yields CASRRALGGLNTEAFF. The chain employs TRBV27 and TRBJ1-1; no firm D call. Per germline, CDR1 MNHEY and CDR2 SMNVEV (reference sequence). There are 16 residues in the CDR3. Trimming pared 6 bases from V and 0 bases from J, leaving 17 bases between.

This sequence joins TRBV5-1 and TRBJ1-3, with D hard to call. CDR3 size: 14 residues. Germline CDR1 reads SGHRS; CDR2 reads YFSETQ. Trimming stripped 0 bases from V and 1 base from J, with 5 bases between. The CDR3 DNA is TGCGCCAGCAGCTTGGGTCTATCTGGAAACACCATATATTTT. Protein: CASSLGLSGNTIYF.

This chain connects TRBV30 to TRBJ2-2; 8 nucleotides match TRBD1. The V gene's germline CDR1 is GTSNPN and CDR2 SVGIG (reference sequence). The CDR3 loop spans 21 amino acids. V shed 0 bases, J shed 4 bases, and the junction held 22 bases outside the gene matches. The CDR3 nucleotides are TGTGCCTGGAGTGTATTCCGACGGGACAGGAGTGCGAAAGGGGGCACCGGGGAGCTGTTTTTT. Residues: CAWSVFRRDRSAKGGTGELFF.